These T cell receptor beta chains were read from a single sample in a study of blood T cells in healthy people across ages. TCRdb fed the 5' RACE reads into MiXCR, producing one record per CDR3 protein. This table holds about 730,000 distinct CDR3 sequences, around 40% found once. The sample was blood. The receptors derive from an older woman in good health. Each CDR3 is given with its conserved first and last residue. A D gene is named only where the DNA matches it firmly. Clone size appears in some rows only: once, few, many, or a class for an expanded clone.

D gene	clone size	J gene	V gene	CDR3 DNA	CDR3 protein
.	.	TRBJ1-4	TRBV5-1	TGCGCCAGCAGCCAACTGAGGGGGGTTAATGAAAAACTGTTTTTT	CASSQLRGVNEKLFF
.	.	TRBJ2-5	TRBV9	TGTGCCAGCAGCGCTAGTTTGGAGACCCAGTACTTC	CASSASLETQYF
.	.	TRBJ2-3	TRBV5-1	TGCGCCAGCGTGAGGGGTACCTCCACAGATACGCAGTATTTT	CASVRGTSTDTQYF
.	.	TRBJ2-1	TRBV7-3	TGTGCCAGCAACTTAACATTTTTAGATGAGCAGTTCTTC	CASNLTFLDEQFF
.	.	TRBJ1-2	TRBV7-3	TGTGCCAGCAGCTTAACCGGGACAAGAGGCTACACCTTC	CASSLTGTRGYTF
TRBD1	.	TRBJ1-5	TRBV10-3	TGTGCCATCAGGCCGGGACAGGGCCGCAATCAGCCCCAGCATTTT	CAIRPGQGRNQPQHF
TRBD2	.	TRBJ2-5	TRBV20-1	TGCAGTGGGTCGCCAGCGGGGAGTGAGACCCAGTACTTC	CSGSPAGSETQYF
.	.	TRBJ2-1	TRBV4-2	TGTGCCAGCAGCCCAAAAGGGCGGGGCTACAATGAGCAGTTCTTC	CASSPKGRGYNEQFF
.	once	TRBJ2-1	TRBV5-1	TGCGCCAGCAGCTTGGAGGGGGGGGAGGTTGAGCAGTTCTTC	CASSLEGGEVEQFF
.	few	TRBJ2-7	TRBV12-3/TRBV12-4	TGTGCCAGCAGTAGGGGACTGCTACACTCCTACGAGCAGTACTTC	CASSRGLLHSYEQYF
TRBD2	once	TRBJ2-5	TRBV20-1	TGCAGTGCTAGAGTCGGGACTAGCGGGCCTAGGAGGGAGGAGCAGTACTTC	CSARVGTSGPRREEQYF
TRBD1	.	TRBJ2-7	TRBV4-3	TGCGCCAGCAGCCATACTTCGGGACAGGGTTACGAGCAGTACTTC	CASSHTSGQGYEQYF
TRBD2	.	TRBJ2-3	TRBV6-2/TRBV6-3	TGTGCCACCAGACTAGCGGGCCCCACAGATACTCAGTATTTT	CATRLAGPTDTQYF
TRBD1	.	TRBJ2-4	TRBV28	TGTGCCAGCAGTTCCCGGGACAGGAACATTCAGTACTTC	CASSSRDRNIQYF
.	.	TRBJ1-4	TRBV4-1	TGCGCCAGCAGCCAGGAAGCGCGGGTTTGGGAAAAACTGTTTTTT	CASSQEARVWEKLFF
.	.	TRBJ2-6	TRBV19	TGTGCCAGTACGGCCGGAATCTCTGGGGCCAACGTCCTGACTTTC	CASTAGISGANVLTF
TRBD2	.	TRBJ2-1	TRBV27	TGTGCCAGCAGGCGGACCGGGACTAGTTACAATGAGCAGTTCTTC	CASRRTGTSYNEQFF
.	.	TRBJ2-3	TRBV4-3	TGCGCCAGCAGCCAAGGGGGCCTGGGGGCGCAGTATTTT	CASSQGGLGAQYF
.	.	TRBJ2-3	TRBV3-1	TGTGCCAGCAGCCAAGTTACGGAAGATACGCAGTATTTT	CASSQVTEDTQYF
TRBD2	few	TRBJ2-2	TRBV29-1	TGCAGCGTGATGGGGACTATGAACACCGGGGAGCTGTTTTTT	CSVMGTMNTGELFF
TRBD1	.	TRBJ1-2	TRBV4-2	TGTGCCAGCAGCCAAGTTCGACAGGGGAGTAATGGCTACACCTTC	CASSQVRQGSNGYTF
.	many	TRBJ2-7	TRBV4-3	TGCGCCAGCAGCCAAGAAAGGTCTTCCTACGAGCAGTACTTC	CASSQERSSYEQYF
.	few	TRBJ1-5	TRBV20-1	TGCAGTGCTAGCGGTACAGGGAACGGTCAGCCCCAGCATTTT	CSASGTGNGQPQHF
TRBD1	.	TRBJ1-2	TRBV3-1	TGTGCCAGCAGCCAAGTACTCACAGGGGGAACTAACTATGGCTACACCTTC	CASSQVLTGGTNYGYTF
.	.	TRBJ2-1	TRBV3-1	TGTGCCAGCAGCCAAGTGCGAAGTGGGGAGCAGTTCTTC	CASSQVRSGEQFF
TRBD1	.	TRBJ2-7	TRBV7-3	TGTGCCAGCAGTTGGGACAGGGACAATGAGCAGTACTTC	CASSWDRDNEQYF
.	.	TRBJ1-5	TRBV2	TGTGCCAGCAGTGGCGGGACATCCATTTATAGCAATCAGCCCCAGCATTTT	CASSGGTSIYSNQPQHF
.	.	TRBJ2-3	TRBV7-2	TGTGCCAGCAGTTTCGGCCCAGATACGCAGTATTTT	CASSFGPDTQYF
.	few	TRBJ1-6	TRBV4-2	TGTGCCAGCAGCCAAGAGGGTATCAGTAATTCACCCCTCCACTTT	CASSQEGISNSPLHF
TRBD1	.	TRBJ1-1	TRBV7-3	TGTGCCAGCAGCCAAAGACAGGGGACCACTGAAGCTTTCTTT	CASSQRQGTTEAFF
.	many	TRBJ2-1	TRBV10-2	TGCGCCAGCAGTCACCCTGGCGGGAGACAGGCGGACAATGAGCAGTTCTTC	CASSHPGGRQADNEQFF
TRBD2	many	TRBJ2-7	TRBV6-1	TGTGCCAGCAGGACCGGGACTAGCGGCTACGAGCAGTACTTC	CASRTGTSGYEQYF
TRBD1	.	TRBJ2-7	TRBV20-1	TGCAGTGCACCGAATATGGGGACAGCATCCTACGAGCAGTACTTC	CSAPNMGTASYEQYF